This T cell receptor beta chain derives from a study of shared clonotypes between healthy human individuals. The CDR3 totals 15 residues. Trimming removed 1 base from V and 3 bases from J; junction bases left unmatched: 3. Germline V CDR1 and CDR2: SGHVS, FQNEAQ. Replicate PCRs for sorted subsets used 200 ng DNA; this equaled 30,000 to 35,000 T cell genomes. Assay used: immunoSEQ multiplex PCR; TCRdb lists only in-frame clones, some missing. This table holds 2,500,000 or so clones, 92% found once. The donors, all of them Caucasian adults, lived in Nashville, Tennessee. From CD4+ cells came CD45RA+ naive and CD45RA-negative memory subsets.

The rearrangement joins TRBV7-8 to TRBJ2-7; the match to TRBD1 covers 10 bases. Sequenced input: naive CD4+ T cells from PBMCs. As for subset: CD45RA+ positively selected. This receptor was obtained from a man aged 18 to 35 in good health. Some clones in this sample may be carry-over from other donors' samples. CDR3 protein: CASSLEGQGIYEQYF. DNA for the CDR3: TGTGCCAGCAGCTTAGAGGGACAGGGGATCTACGAGCAGTACTTC. The whole variable domain, remainder taken from reference TRBV7-8 and TRBJ2-7, is GAGVSQSPRYKVAKRGQDVALRCDPISGHVSLFWYQQALGQGPEFLTYFQNEAQLDKSGLPSDRFFAERPEGSVSTLKIQRTQQEDSAVYLCASSLEGQGIYEQYFGPGTRLTVT.